This T cell receptor beta chain emerged from a study of tumor-infiltrating lymphocytes in primary liver carcinoma. About the research overall: Between about 4 and 11 cm across, the tumors were all of stage T1-T3 N0M0.

Trimming stripped 7 bases from V and 7 bases from J, with 16 bases between. The CDR3 length is 13 residues. Germline V gene lookup returns CDR1 MDHEN and CDR2 SYDVKM. The researchers produced TCR beta cDNA from around 500 ng total RNA with a constant-region primer. ARM-PCR, slightly modified, supplied the TCR beta libraries through three nested multiplex PCR rounds. Two initial PCR rounds of around 10 cycles each paired TRBV1-TRBV30 forward primers with a C-beta reverse primer. TCRdb redid the calling of the multiplex PCR reads with MiXCR, one entry per CDR3 protein. Found here are about 350,000 distinct CDR3 sequences, 65% of them singletons; the top ten hold about 6.3%. This clonotype appeared a few times. Germline DNA was also extracted, with blood RNA taken from unsorted whole blood.

The V gene is TRBV28, the J gene TRBJ1-2; TRBD1 is a possible D gene (6 bases). The sequenced sample was peripheral blood. This clonotype was sampled from a middle-aged man with primary liver carcinoma and hepatitis B virus infection. The CDR3 sequence: CASKRGGASGYTF. CDR3 sequence (DNA): TGTGCCAGCAAGCGGGGGGGCGCATCTGGCTACACCTTC.